The present T cell receptor (beta chain) was sequenced within a study of T cell changes during pregnancy in multiple sclerosis. This CDR3 contains 14 residues. The V segment lost 4 bases and the J segment 5 bases; nucleotides outside the gene matches: 8. Germline CDR1 and CDR2: SGDLS and YYNGEE. Profiled with immunoSEQ multiplex PCR; TCRdb holds only in-frame clones, not every one. The sample includes about 30,000 clones, roughly 92% of them seen just once. The chain links TRBV9 to TRBJ2-7; 8 bases fit TRBD2. Sequenced material: CD8+ T cells from peripheral blood mononuclear cells, taken before pregnancy. The sequence came from a female donor with multiple sclerosis, enrolled in a pregnancy study. The CDR3 nucleotides read TGTGCCAGCAGCCTCGGGGGGGGTAGTCACGAGCAGTACTTC. Encoded protein: CASSLGGGSHEQYF. Combining the CDR3 with reference TRBV9 and TRBJ2-7 gives the whole variable domain DSGVTQTPKHLITATGQRVTLRCSPRSGDLSVYWYQQSLDQGLQFLIQYYNGEERAKGNILERFSAQQFPDLHSELNLSSLELGDSALYFCASSLGGGSHEQYFGPGTRLTVT.